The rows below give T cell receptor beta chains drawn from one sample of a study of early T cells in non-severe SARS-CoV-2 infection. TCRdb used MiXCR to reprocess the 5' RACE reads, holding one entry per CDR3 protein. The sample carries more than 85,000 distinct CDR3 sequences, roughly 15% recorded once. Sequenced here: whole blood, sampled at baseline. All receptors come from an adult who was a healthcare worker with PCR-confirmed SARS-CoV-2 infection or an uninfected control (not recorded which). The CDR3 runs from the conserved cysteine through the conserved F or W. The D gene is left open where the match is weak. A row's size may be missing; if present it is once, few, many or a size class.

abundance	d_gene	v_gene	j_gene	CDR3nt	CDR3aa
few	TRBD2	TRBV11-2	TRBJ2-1	TGTGCCAGCAGCACCGGACTAGTCCCCAATGAGCAGTTCTTC	CASSTGLVPNEQFF
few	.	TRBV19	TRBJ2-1	TGTGCCAGTAGCGAACAGACTCGAGACAATGAGCAGTTCTTC	CASSEQTRDNEQFF
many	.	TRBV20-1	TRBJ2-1	TGCAGTGTCAGGCAAGGGACGACCAATGAGCAGTTCTTC	CSVRQGTTNEQFF
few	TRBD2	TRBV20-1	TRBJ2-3	TGCAGTGCGCTAGGGACTAGCGGGAGCACAGATACGCAGTATTTT	CSALGTSGSTDTQYF
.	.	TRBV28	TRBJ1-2	TGTGCCAGCAGCCTTGCTGGGGTGGTGACTAACTATGGCTACACCTTC	CASSLAGVVTNYGYTF
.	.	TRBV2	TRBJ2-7	TGTGCCACCCTTTTGGACCCCCGGGGGTACGAGCAGTACTTC	CATLLDPRGYEQYF
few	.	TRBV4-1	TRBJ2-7	TGCGCCAGCAGCGAAATGCAGGCCTACGAGCAGTACTTC	CASSEMQAYEQYF
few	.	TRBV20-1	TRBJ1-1	TGCAGTGCTAGAGCTGGCTTGGCTGAAGCTTTCTTT	CSARAGLAEAFF
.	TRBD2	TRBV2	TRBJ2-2	TGTGCCAGCACCCTGAGGGGGCCCCAGGGGACTAGCGGTACCGGGGAGCTGTTTTTT	CASTLRGPQGTSGTGELFF
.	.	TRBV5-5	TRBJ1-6	TGTGCCAGCAGCTTGGCAGGGGACGATTCACCCCTCCACTTT	CASSLAGDDSPLHF
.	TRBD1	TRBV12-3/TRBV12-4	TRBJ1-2	TGTGCCAGCAGACAGGGGGCTAACTATGGCTACACCTTC	CASRQGANYGYTF
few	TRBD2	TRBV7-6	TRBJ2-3	TGTGCCAGCAGCCTAGTGGGACTAGAGTATGGAGATACGCAGTATTTT	CASSLVGLEYGDTQYF
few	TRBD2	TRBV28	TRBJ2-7	TGTGCCAGCAGTTCTAGCGGCCCCTTGAGGGAGCAGTACTTC	CASSSSGPLREQYF
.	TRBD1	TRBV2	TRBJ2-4	TGTGCCACGGAATCTGACAGGGGTAAAAACATTCAGTACTTC	CATESDRGKNIQYF
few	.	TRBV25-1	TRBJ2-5	TGTGCCAGCAGTGAATGTTGGGAGACCCAGTACTTC	CASSECWETQYF
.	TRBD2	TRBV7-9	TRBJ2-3	TGTGCCAGCAGCTTTCGCGGGAGGGCCGTAGATACGCAGTATTTT	CASSFRGRAVDTQYF
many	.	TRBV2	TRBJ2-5	TGTGCCAGCAGCGAGAGAGAGACCCAGTACTTC	CASSERETQYF
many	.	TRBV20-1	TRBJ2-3	TGCAGTGCCAGCCCGACAGGACGAGGGGATACGCAGTATTTT	CSASPTGRGDTQYF
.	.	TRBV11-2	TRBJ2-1	TGTGCCAGCAGCTACTCTCCGGGACTCCTCAATGAGCAGTTCTTC	CASSYSPGLLNEQFF
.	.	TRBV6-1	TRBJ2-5	TGTGCCAGCATCCTGGGACACTTAGAGACCCAGTACTTC	CASILGHLETQYF
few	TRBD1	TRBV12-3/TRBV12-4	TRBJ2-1	TGTGCCAGCAGCCCGGACAGGGTGCAGTTCTTC	CASSPDRVQFF
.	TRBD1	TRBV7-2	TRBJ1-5	TGTGCCAGCAGCTTCTCAGGGGGCGATCAGCCCCAGCATTTT	CASSFSGGDQPQHF
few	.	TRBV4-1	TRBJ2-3	TGCGCCAGCAGTCCAGGTTCCAGCGGTTCAGATACGCAGTATTTT	CASSPGSSGSDTQYF
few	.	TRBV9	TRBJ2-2	TGTGCCAGCAGCGTTCGAAAGAGGGGCACCGGGGAGCTGTTTTTT	CASSVRKRGTGELFF
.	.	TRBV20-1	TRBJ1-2	TGCAGTGCTAGAGATCGTACCTCGTACTATGGCTACACCTTC	CSARDRTSYYGYTF
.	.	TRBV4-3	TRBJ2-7	TGCGCCAGCAGCCAAGATTTTTTGCAGGGAACCTACGAGCAGTACTTC	CASSQDFLQGTYEQYF
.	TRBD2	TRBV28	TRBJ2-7	TGTGCCAGCAGTTTATGGCCGGGACTAGCGGAGGGGTCCTACGAGCAGTACTTC	CASSLWPGLAEGSYEQYF
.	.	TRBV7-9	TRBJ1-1	TGTGCCAGCAGCTTAGACGGGGGGCCTGTCACTGAAGCTTTCTTT	CASSLDGGPVTEAFF
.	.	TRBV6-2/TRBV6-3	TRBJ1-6	TGTGCCAGCGGACAATCCTATAATTCACCCCTCCACTTT	CASGQSYNSPLHF